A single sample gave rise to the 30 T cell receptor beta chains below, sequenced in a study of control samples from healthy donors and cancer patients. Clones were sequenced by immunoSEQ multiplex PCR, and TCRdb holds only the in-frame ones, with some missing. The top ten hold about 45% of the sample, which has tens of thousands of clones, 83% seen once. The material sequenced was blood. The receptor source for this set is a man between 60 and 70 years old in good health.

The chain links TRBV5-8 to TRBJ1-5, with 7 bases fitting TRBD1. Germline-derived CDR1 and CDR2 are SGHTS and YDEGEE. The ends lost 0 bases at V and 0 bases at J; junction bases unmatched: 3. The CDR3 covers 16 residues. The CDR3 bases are TGTGCCAGCAGCTTGGGGGGACAGTATAGCAATCAGCCCCAGCATTTT. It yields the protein CASSLGGQYSNQPQHF. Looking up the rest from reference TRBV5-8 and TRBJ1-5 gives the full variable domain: EAGVTQSPTHLIKTRGQQATLRCSPISGHTSVYWYQQALGLGLQFLLWYDEGEERNRGNFPPRFSGRQFPNYSSELNVNALELEDSALYLCASSLGGQYSNQPQHFGDGTRLSIL.

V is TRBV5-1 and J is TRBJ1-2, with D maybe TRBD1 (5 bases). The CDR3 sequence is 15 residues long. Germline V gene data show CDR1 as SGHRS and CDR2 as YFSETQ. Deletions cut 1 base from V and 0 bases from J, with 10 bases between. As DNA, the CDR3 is TGCGCCAGCAGCTTGTCCGGGGCGTCTAACTATGGCTACACCTTC. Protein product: CASSLSGASNYGYTF. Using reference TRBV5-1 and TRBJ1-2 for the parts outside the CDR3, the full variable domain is KAGVTQTPRYLIKTRGQQVTLSCSPISGHRSVSWYQQTPGQGLQFLFEYFSETQRNKGNFPGRFSGRQFSNSRSEMNVSTLELGDSALYLCASSLSGASNYGYTFGSGTRLTVV.

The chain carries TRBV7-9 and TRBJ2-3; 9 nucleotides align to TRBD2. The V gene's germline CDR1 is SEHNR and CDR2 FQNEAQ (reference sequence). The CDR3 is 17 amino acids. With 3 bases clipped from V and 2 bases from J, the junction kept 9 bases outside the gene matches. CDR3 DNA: TGTGCCAGCAGCTTGGGTTGGGTAGCGGGGGCCACAGATACGCAGTATTTT. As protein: CASSLGWVAGATDTQYF.

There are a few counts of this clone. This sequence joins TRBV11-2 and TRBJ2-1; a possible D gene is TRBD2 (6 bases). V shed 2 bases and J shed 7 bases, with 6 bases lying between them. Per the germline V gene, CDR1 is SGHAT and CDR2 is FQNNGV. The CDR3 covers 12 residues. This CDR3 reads CASSLLANEQFF. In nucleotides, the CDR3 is TGTGCCAGCAGCTTACTAGCGAATGAGCAGTTCTTC.

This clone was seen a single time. Written as DNA, the CDR3 is TGTGCCAGTAGTATAGCCAGGGACGGACAAGAGACCCAGTACTTC. Translated, it gives CASSIARDGQETQYF. The rearrangement links TRBV19 to TRBJ2-5; tentatively, D is TRBD1 or TRBD2 (5 bases each). The V gene lost 1 base and the J gene lost 2 bases, with 11 bases spanning the gap. There are 15 residues in the CDR3. CDR1 and CDR2 (germline): LNHDA, SQIVND (reference sequence).

The CDR3 protein is CASSPQGSVEQYF. CDR3 sequence (DNA): TGTGCCAGCAGCCCACAGGGGAGCGTCGAGCAGTACTTC. The chain is built from TRBV6-6 and TRBJ2-7, with 7 nucleotides matching TRBD1. The CDR3 covers 13 residues. CDR1 and CDR2 (germline): MNHNY, SVGAGI (reference sequence). With 6 bases clipped from V and 6 bases from J, the junction kept 8 bases outside the gene matches.

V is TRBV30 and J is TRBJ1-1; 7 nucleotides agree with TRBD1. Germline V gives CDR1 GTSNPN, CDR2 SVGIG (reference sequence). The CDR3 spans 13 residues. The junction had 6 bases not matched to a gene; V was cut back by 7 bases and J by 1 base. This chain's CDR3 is CAFINRGNTEAFF. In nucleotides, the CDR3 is TGTGCCTTCATAAACAGGGGGAACACTGAAGCTTTCTTT.

CDR3 protein: CASSPRTGVASYEQYF. The CDR3 nucleotides are TGCGCCAGCAGCCCTCGAACAGGGGTGGCTTCCTACGAGCAGTACTTC. The V gene is TRBV4-3, the J gene TRBJ2-7; 7 positions agree with TRBD1. This CDR3 is built from 16 residues. The J segment lost 1 base and the V segment lost 4 bases, leaving 10 bases of the junction unmatched. Germline assignment: CDR1 LGHNA and CDR2 YSLEER.

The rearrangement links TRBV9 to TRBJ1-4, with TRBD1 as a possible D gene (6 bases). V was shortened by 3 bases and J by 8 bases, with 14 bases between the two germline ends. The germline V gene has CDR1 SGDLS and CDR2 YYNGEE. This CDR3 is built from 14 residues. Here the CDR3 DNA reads TGTGCCAGCAGCGGAGGGGGGTCCGCAGAAAAACTGTTTTTT. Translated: CASSGGGSAEKLFF.

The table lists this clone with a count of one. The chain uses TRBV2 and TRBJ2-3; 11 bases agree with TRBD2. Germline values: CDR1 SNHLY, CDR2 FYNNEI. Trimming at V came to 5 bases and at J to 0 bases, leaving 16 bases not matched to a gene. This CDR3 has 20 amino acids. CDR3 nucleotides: TGTGCCAGCAGTAATCGTCGACTAGCGGGGAGGTGGGTTAGCACAGATACGCAGTATTTT. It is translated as CASSNRRLAGRWVSTDTQYF.

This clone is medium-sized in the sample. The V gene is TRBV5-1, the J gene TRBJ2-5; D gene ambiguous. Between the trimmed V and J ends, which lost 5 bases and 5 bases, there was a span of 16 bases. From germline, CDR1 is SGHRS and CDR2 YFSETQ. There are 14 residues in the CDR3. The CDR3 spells CASRSQVSWETQYF. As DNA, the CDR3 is TGCGCCAGCAGATCCCAGGTTTCGTGGGAGACCCAGTACTTC.

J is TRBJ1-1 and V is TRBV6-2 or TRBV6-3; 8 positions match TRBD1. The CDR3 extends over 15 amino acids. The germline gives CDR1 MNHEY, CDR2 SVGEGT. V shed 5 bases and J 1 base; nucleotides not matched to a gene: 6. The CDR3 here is CASSLQGAWNTEAFF. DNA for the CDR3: TGTGCCAGCAGTCTCCAGGGGGCATGGAACACTGAAGCTTTCTTT.

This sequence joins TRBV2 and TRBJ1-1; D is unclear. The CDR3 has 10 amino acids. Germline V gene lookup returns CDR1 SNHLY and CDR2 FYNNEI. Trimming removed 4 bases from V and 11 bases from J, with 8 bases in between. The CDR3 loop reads CASSVLMAFF. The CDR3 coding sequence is TGTGCCAGCAGTGTTTTGATGGCTTTCTTT.

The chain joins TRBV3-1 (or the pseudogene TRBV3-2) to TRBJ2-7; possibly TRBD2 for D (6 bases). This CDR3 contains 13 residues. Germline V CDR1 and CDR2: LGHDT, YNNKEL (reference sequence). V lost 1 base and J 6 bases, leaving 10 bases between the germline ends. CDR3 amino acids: CASSQVPGSEQYF. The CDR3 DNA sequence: TGTGCCAGCAGCCAAGTCCCCGGGAGCGAGCAGTACTTC.

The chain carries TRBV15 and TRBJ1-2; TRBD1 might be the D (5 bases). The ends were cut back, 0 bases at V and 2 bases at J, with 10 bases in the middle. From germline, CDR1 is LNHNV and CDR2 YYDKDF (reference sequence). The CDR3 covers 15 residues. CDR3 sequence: CATSREAWGNYGYTF. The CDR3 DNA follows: TGTGCCACCAGCAGAGAAGCATGGGGGAACTATGGCTACACCTTC.

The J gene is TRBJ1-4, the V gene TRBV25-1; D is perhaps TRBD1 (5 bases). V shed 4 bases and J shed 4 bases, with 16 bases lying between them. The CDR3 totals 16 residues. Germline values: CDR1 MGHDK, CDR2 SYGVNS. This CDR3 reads CASSASGEGFNEKLFF. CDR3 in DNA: TGTGCCAGCAGTGCCTCCGGAGAGGGGTTTAATGAAAAACTGTTTTTT. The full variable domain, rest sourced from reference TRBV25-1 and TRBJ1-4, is EADIYQTPRYLVIGTGKKITLECSQTMGHDKMYWYQQDPGMELHLIHYSYGVNSTEKGDLSSESTVSRIRTEHFPLTLESARPSHTSQYLCASSASGEGFNEKLFFGSGTQLSVL.

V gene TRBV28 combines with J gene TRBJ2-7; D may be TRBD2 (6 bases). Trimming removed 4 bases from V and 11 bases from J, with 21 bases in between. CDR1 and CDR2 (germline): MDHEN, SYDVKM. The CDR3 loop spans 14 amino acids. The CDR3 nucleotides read TGTGCCAGCAGTTCTCTAGCGCCACCCACCTGGGAGTACTTC. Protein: CASSSLAPPTWEYF.

Written as DNA, the CDR3 is TGTGCCAGCTCGCAACTCAGGGCCGATCAGCCCCAGCATTTT. This translates into CASSQLRADQPQHF. V and J are TRBV18 and TRBJ1-5; D is possibly TRBD1 (5 bases). Germline loops: CDR1 KGHSH, CDR2 LQKENI. The CDR3 length is 14 residues. Trimming removed 6 bases at V and 5 bases at J, with 14 bases between.

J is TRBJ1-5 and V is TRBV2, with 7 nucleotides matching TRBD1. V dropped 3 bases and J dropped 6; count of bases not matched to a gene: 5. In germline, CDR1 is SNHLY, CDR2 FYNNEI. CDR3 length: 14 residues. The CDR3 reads CASSEDRFGQPQHF. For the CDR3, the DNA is TGTGCCAGCAGTGAGGACAGGTTCGGTCAGCCCCAGCATTTT.

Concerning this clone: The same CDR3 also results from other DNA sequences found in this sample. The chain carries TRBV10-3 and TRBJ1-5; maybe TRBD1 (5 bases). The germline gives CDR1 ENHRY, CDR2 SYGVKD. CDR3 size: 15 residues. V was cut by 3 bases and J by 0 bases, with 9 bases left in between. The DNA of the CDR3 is TGTGCCATCAGTGACCCAGGACATAGCAATCAGCCCCAGCATTTT. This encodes CAISDPGHSNQPQHF.

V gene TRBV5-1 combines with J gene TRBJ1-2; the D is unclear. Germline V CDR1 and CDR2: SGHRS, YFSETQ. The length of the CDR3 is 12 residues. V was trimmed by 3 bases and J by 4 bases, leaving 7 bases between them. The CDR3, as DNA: TGCGCCAGCAGCTCGGGCTCCTATGGCTACACCTTC. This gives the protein CASSSGSYGYTF.

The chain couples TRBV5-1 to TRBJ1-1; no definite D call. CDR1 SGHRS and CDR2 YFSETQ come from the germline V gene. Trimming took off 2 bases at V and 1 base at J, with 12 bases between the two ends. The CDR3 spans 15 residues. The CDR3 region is CASSLSQTPNTEAFF. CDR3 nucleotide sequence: TGCGCCAGCAGCTTATCACAGACCCCGAACACTGAAGCTTTCTTT.

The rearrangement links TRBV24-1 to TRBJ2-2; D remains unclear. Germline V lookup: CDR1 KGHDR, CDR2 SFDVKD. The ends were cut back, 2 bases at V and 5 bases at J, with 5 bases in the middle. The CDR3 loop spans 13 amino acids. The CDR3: CATSDSFTGELFF. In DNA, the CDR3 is TGTGCCACCAGTGATTCCTTTACCGGGGAGCTGTTTTTT.

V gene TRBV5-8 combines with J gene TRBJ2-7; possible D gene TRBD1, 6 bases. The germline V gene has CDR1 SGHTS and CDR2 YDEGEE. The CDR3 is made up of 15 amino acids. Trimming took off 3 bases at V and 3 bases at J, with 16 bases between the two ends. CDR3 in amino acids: CASSSQGLAIYEQYF. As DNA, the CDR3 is TGTGCCAGCAGCTCCCAGGGGCTAGCAATCTACGAGCAGTACTTC.

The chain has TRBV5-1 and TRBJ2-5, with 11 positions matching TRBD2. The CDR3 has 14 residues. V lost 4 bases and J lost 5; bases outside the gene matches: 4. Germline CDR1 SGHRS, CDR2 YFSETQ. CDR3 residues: CASSSSGRVETQYF. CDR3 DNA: TGCGCCAGCAGCAGTAGCGGGAGGGTGGAGACCCAGTACTTC.

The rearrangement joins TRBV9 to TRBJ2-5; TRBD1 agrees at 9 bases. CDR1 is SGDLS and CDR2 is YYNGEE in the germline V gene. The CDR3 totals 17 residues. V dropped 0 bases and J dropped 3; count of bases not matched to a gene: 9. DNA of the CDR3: TGTGCCAGCAGCGTAGGGGTCCAGGACAGGGGTAAAGAGACCCAGTACTTC. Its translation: CASSVGVQDRGKETQYF.

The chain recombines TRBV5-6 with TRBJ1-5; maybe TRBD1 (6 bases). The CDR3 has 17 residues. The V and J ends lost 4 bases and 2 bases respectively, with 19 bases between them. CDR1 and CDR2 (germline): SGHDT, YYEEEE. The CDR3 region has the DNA TGTGCCAGCAGCCTGCGTTCGACGGCAGGGGGCAATCAGCCCCAGCATTTT. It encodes CASSLRSTAGGNQPQHF.

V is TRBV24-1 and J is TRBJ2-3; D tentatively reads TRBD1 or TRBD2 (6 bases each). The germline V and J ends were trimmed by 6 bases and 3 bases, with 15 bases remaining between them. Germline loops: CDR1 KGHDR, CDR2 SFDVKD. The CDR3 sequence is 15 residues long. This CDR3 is CATSLSGGQTDTQYF. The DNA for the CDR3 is TGTGCCACCAGTTTGTCCGGGGGCCAAACAGATACGCAGTATTTT.

The CDR3 coding sequence is TGTGCCAGCAGTGAATTACCAGGGGCGACTGAAGCTTTCTTT. Protein product: CASSELPGATEAFF. The chain uses TRBV6-1 and TRBJ1-1; a weak D match, TRBD1 (6 bases). V lost 2 bases and J 5 bases, leaving 12 bases between the germline ends. Per germline, CDR1 MNHNS and CDR2 SASEGT. CDR3 length: 14 amino acids.

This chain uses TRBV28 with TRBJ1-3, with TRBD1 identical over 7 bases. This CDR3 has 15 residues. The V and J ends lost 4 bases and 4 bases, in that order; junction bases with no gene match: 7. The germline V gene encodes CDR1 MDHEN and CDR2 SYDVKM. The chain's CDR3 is CASSSRTGRGNTIYF. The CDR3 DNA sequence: TGTGCCAGCAGTTCCCGGACAGGACGGGGAAACACCATATATTTT. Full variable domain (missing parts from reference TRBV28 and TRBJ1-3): DVKVTQSSRYLVKRTGEKVFLECVQDMDHENMFWYRQDPGLGLRLIYFSYDVKMKEKGDIPEGYSVSREKKERFSLILESASTNQTSMYLCASSSRTGRGNTIYFGEGSWLTVV.